This T cell receptor beta chain was retrieved from a study of OX40 agonist ivuxolimab in advanced cancers. Across the whole study: Patients received ivuxolimab, an intravenous treatment, every 2 weeks at 0.01 to 10 mg/kg.

The repertoire was sequenced with immunoSEQ multiplex PCR; TCRdb's copy has only in-frame clones and lacks some. The table lists 9,500 to 15,000 clones, 65% to 75% of them singletons, with roughly 29% in the top ten. Regarding the study as a whole: Nonresponders, in some cases, also had low normalized T-cell clonal expansion. Expanded clones were, on average, more numerous among CD8+ T cells than CD4+.

This CDR3 comprises 14 residues. This clone was counted a single time. The target antigen is unknown. The source was CD4+ or CD8+ T cells sorted from blood, collected in a trial of the OX40 agonist ivuxolimab. The sequence was obtained from an adult with an advanced solid tumor such as melanoma, head and neck, liver or kidney cancer. The chain links TRBV21-1 to TRBJ2-6; the table calls TRBD1, which could not be checked here. TRBV21-1 is a pseudogene. The DNA for the CDR3 is TGTGCCAGCAGCAAGGGACAGGGGTGCAACGTCCTGACTTTC. Translating gives CASSKGQGCNVLTF.